The TCR beta chain described here comes from a study of blood T cell repertoires in COVID-19. On the study more broadly: The analysed material was cDNA or gDNA that came from T cells, B-cell-depleted T cells, or PBMCs.

Sequenced by immunoSEQ multiplex PCR; TCRdb stores in-frame clones only, minus some. The sample carries 130,000 or so clones, approximately 83% recorded once. Points on this clone: The same CDR3 also results from other DNA sequences found in this sample.

The sequence was obtained from a woman aged 65 to 85 with acute or convalescent COVID-19. The specimen sequenced was peripheral blood.

The chain's CDR3 is CASSPGQQNTEAFF. As DNA, the CDR3 is TGTGCCAGCTCTCCCGGACAGCAGAACACTGAAGCTTTCTTT. The rearrangement links TRBV18 to TRBJ1-1, with D possibly being TRBD1 (6 bases). The CDR3 length is 14 residues. The ends were cut back, 6 bases at V and 1 base at J, with 12 bases in the middle. Germline V gene data show CDR1 as KGHSH and CDR2 as LQKENI.